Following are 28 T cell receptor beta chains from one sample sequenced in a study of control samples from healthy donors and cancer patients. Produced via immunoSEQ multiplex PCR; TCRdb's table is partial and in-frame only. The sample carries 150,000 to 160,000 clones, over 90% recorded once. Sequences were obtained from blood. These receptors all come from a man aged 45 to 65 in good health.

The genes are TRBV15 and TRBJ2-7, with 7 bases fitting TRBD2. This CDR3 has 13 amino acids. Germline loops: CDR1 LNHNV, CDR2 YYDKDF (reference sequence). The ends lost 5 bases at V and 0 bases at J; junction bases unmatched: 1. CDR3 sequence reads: CATSLAVSYEQYF. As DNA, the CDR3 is TGTGCCACCAGCCTAGCGGTCTCCTACGAGCAGTACTTC.

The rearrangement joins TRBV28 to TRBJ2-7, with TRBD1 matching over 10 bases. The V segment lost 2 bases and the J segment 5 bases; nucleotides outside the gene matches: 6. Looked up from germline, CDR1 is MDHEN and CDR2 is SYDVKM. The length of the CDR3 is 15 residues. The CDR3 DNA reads TGTGCCAGCAGTTTAGTTGTGACAGGGGGCAACGAGCAGTACTTC. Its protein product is CASSLVVTGGNEQYF. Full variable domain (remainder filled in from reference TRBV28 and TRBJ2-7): DVKVTQSSRYLVKRTGEKVFLECVQDMDHENMFWYRQDPGLGLRLIYFSYDVKMKEKGDIPEGYSVSREKKERFSLILESASTNQTSMYLCASSLVVTGGNEQYFGPGTRLTVT.

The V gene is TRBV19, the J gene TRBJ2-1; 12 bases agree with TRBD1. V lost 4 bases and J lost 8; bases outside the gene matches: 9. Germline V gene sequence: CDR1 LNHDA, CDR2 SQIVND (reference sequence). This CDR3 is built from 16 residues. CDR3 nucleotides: TGTGCCAGTAGTACCTCGGGACAGGGGGCCGACGATGAGCAGTTCTTC. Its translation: CASSTSGQGADDEQFF.

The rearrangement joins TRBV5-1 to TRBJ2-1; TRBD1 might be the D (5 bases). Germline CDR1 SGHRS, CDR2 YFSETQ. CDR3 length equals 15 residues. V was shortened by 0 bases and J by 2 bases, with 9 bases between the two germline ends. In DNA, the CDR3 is TGCGCCAGCAGCTTGGGATCGACAGCCTACAATGAGCAGTTCTTC. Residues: CASSLGSTAYNEQFF.

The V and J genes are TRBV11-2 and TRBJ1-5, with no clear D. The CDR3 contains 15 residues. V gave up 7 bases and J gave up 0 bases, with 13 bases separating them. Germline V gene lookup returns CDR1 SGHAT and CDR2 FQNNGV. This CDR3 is CASTEGLSSNQPQHF. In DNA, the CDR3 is TGTGCCAGCACCGAAGGTCTTAGTAGCAATCAGCCCCAGCATTTT.

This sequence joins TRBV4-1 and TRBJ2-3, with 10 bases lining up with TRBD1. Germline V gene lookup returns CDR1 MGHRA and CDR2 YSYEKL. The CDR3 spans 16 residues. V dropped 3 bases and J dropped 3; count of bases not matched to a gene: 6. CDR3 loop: CASSHYDRGPTDTQYF. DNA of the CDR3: TGCGCCAGCAGCCACTATGACAGGGGGCCGACAGATACGCAGTATTTT.

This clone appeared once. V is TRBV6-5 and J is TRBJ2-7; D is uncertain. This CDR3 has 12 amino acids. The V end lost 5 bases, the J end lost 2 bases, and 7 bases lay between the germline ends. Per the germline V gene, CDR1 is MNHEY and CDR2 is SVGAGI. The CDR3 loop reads CASSLAAYEQYF. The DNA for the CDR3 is TGTGCCAGCAGTCTGGCGGCCTACGAGCAGTACTTC.

The CDR3 protein is CASSGRSPSYNEQFF. In DNA form, the CDR3 reads TGTGCCAGTAGCGGGAGGAGCCCCTCCTACAATGAGCAGTTCTTC. The V gene is TRBV19, the J gene TRBJ2-1; 7 nucleotides align to TRBD2. V lost 6 bases to trimming and J lost 0 bases; unmatched junction nucleotides: 5. The CDR3 runs 15 residues. The V gene's germline CDR1 is LNHDA and CDR2 SQIVND (reference sequence).

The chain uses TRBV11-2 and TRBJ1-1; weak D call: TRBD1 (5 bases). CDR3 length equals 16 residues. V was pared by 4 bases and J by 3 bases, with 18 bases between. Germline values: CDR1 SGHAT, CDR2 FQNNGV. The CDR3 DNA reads TGTGCCAGCAGCTCCCCAGGCGGGGGGAAAGACACTGAAGCTTTCTTT. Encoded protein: CASSSPGGGKDTEAFF.

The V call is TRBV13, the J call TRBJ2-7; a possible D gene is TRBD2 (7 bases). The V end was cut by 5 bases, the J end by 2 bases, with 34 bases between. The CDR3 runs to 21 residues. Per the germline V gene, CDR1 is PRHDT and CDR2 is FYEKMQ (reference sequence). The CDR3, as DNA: TGTGCCAGCAGCCAAGCCTTGGGGGGCGCCGGAAACGGGGGGCCGACCTACGAGCAGTACTTC. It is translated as CASSQALGGAGNGGPTYEQYF.

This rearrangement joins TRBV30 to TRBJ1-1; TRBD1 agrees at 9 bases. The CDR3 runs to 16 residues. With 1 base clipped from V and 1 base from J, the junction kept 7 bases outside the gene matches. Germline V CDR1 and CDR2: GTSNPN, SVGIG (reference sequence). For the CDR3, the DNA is TGTGCCTGGAGTGCTACAGGGGGCTTTCCGAACACTGAAGCTTTCTTT. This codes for CAWSATGGFPNTEAFF.

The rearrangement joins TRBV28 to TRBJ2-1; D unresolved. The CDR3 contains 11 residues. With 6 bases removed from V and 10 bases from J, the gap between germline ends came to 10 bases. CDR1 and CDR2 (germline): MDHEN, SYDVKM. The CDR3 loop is CASRIWAEQFF. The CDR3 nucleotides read TGTGCCAGCAGGATCTGGGCAGAGCAGTTCTTC.

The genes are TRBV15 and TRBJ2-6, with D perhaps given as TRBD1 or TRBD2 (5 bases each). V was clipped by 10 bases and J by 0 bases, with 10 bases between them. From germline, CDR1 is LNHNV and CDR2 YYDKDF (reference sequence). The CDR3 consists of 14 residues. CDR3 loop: CAIGASSGANVLTF. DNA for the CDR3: TGTGCCATCGGGGCCTCCTCTGGGGCCAACGTCCTGACTTTC.

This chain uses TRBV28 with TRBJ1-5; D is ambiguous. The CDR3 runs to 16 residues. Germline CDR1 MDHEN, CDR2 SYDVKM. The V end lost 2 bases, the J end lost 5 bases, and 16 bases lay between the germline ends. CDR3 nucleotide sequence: TGTGCCAGCAGTTTACGTCAGGTCATATCGTATCAGCCCCAGCATTTT. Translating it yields CASSLRQVISYQPQHF.

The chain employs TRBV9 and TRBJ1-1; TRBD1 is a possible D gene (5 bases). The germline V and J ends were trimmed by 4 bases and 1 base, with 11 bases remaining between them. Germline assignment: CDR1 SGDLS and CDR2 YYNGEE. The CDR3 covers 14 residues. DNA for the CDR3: TGTGCCAGCAGCCAAAACGACAGGAACACTGAAGCTTTCTTT. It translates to CASSQNDRNTEAFF.

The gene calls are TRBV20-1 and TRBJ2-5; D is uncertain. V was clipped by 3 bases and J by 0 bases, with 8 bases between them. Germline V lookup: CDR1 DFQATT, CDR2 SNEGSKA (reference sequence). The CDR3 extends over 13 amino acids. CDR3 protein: CSASESYQETQYF. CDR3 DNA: TGCAGTGCTAGTGAATCGTACCAAGAGACCCAGTACTTC.

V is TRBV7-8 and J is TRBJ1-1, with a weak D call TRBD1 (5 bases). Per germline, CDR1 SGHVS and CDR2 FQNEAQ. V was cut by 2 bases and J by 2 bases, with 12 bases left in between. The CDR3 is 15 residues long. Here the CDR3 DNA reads TGTGCCAGCAGCTTACTCAGGGAGGGAAACACTGAAGCTTTCTTT. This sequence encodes CASSLLREGNTEAFF.

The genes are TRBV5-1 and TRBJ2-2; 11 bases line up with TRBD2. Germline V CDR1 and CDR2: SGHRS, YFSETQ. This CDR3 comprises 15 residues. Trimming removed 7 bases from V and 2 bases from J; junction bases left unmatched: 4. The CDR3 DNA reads TGCGCCAGCTCGGGACTAGCGGAAAACACCGGGGAGCTGTTTTTT. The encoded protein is CASSGLAENTGELFF.

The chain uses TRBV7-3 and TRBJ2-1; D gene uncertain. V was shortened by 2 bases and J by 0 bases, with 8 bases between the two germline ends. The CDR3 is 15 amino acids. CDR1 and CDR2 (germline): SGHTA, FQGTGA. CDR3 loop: CASSLWMGSYNEQFF. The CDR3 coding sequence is TGTGCCAGCAGCTTATGGATGGGCTCCTACAATGAGCAGTTCTTC.

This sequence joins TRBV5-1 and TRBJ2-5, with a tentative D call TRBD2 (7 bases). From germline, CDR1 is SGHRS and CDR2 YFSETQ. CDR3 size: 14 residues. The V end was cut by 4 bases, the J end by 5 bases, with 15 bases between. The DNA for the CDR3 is TGCGCCAGCAGCCCGGGGAGGGGGACGGAGACCCAGTACTTC. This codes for CASSPGRGTETQYF.

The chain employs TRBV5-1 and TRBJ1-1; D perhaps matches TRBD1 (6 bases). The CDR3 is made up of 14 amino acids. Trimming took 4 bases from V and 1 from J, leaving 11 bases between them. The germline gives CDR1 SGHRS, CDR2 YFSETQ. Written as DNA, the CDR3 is TGCGCCAGCAGCGGGTCGACAGGGAACACTGAAGCTTTCTTT. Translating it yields CASSGSTGNTEAFF.

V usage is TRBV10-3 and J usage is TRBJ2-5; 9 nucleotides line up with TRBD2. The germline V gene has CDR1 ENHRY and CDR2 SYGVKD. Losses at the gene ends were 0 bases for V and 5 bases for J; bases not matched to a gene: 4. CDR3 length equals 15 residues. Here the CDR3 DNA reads TGTGCCATCAGTGAGTCTAGCGGGAGTCAGGAGACCCAGTACTTC. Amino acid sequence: CAISESSGSQETQYF.

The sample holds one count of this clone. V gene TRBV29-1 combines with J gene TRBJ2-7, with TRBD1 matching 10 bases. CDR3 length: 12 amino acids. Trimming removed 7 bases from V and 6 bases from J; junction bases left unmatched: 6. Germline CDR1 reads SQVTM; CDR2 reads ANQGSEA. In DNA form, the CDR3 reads TGCAGCGCCATGACAGGGGGCGCCGAGCAGTACTTC. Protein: CSAMTGGAEQYF.

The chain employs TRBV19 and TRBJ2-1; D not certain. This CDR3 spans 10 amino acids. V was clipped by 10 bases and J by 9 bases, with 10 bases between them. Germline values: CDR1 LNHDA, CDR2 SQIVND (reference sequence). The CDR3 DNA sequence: TGTGCCACCCTTTCGGGTGAGCAGTTCTTC. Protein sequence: CATLSGEQFF.

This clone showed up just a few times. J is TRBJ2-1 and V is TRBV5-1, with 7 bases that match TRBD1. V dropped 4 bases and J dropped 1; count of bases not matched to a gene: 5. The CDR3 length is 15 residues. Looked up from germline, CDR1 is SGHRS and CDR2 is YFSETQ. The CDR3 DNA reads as TGCGCCAGCAGCCAAGAGGGGGCTTCCTACAATGAGCAGTTCTTC. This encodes CASSQEGASYNEQFF. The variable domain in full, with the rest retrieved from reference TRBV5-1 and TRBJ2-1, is KAGVTQTPRYLIKTRGQQVTLSCSPISGHRSVSWYQQTPGQGLQFLFEYFSETQRNKGNFPGRFSGRQFSNSRSEMNVSTLELGDSALYLCASSQEGASYNEQFFGPGTRLTVL.

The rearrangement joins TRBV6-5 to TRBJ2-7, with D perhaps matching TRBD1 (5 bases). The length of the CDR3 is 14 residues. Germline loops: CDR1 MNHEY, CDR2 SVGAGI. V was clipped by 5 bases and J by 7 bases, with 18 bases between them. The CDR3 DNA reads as TGTGCCAGCAGTACCCCTGGCAGGGTGGGAGAGCAGTACTTC. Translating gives CASSTPGRVGEQYF.

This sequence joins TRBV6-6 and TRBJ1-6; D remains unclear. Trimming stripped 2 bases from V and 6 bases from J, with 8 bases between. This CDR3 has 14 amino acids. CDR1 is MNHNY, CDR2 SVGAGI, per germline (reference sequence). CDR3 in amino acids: CASSYLASNSPLHF. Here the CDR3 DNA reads TGTGCCAGCAGTTACCTGGCCTCTAATTCACCCCTCCACTTT.

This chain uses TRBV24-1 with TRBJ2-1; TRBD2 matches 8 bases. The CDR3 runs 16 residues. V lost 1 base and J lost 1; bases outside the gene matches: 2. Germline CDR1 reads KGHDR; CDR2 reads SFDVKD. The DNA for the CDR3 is TGTGCCACCAGTGATTTACTAGCGGAGTCCTACAATGAGCAGTTCTTC. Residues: CATSDLLAESYNEQFF.